This is a list of T cell receptor beta chains from one sample in a study of shared clonotypes between healthy human individuals. Here immunoSEQ multiplex PCR was the method, and the copy in TCRdb shows in-frame clones only, minus some. The sample has fewer than 850,000 clones, 90% seen once. The sequenced sample consisted of memory CD8+ T cells from PBMCs. The receptor source for this set is a man aged 18 to 29 in good health. Some clones in this sample may be carry-over from other donors' samples. Both conserved end residues are part of each CDR3.

V | CDR3
TRBV5-8 | CASSFGTEYNEQFF
TRBV7-8 | CASSLVGASTDTQYF
TRBV28 | CASSLGGGLHEQYF
TRBV10-3 | CAIRGGPTYEQYF
TRBV5-8 | CASIPGQLYSNQPQHF
TRBV28 | CASSPLAGVKETQYF
TRBV28 | CASSLIRGETQYF
TRBV9 | CASSTRDYSPEQYF
TRBV7-3 | CASSLYGRGWETQYF
TRBV29-1 | CSVWGWGGTDTQYF
TRBV18 | CASSPGQINTEAFF
TRBV27 | CASSLGSGPLSYNEQFF
TRBV19 | CASSPGLAGGPDTQYF
TRBV20-1 | CSAPRDGYTF
TRBV7-2 | CASSRHSEARDDYEQYF
TRBV7-6 | CASSLISRGYEQFF
TRBV4-3 | CASSHLSGTSTDTQYF